The table lists the clone carrying this T cell receptor (beta chain) with a few counts. This CDR3 is 18 amino acids long. V was shortened by 0 bases and J by 4 bases, with 21 bases between the two germline ends. The germline V gene has CDR1 SGHTA and CDR2 FQGNSA. TCRdb independently ran MiXCR on the RT-PCR reads; one entry per CDR3 protein. This table holds about a million distinct CDR3 sequences, approximately 19% found once. The entry originates in a study of patients and donors after allogeneic stem cell transplantation. The receptor's source is a human donor who was either an allogeneic HSCT recipient or a stem cell or donor lymphocyte infusion donor (not recorded which). It is not recorded whose cells these are; they may come from a transplant donor. Sequencing was performed on blood, either unsorted or a sorted T cell fraction (not recorded which). The chain is built from TRBV7-2 and TRBJ1-1; perhaps TRBD1 as D (5 bases). The CDR3 is CASSLATGTAQLVTEAFF. In DNA form, the CDR3 reads TGTGCCAGCAGCTTAGCGACTGGGACCGCTCAGCTTGTCACTGAAGCTTTCTTT.